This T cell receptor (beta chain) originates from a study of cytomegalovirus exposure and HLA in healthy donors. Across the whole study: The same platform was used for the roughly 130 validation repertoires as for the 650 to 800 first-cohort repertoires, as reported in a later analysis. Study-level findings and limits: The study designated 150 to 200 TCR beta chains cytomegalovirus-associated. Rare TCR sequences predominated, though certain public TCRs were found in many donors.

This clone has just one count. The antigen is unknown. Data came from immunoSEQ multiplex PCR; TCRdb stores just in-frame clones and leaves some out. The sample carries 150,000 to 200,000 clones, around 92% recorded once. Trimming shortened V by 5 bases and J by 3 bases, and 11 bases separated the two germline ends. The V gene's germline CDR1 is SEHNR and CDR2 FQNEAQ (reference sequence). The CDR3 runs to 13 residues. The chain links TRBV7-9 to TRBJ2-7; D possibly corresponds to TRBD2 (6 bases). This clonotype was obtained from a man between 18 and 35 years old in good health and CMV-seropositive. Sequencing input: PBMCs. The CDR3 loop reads CASSPAEGYEQYF. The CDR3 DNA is TGTGCCAGCAGCCCCGCGGAGGGCTACGAGCAGTACTTC. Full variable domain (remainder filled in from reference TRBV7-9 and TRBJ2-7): DTGVSQNPRHKITKRGQNVTFRCDPISEHNRLYWYRQTLGQGPEFLTYFQNEAQLEKSRLLSDRFSAERPKGSFSTLEIQRTEQGDSAMYLCASSPAEGYEQYFGPGTRLTVT.